These T cell receptor beta chains were read from a single sample in a study of T cell repertoires in cytomegalovirus infection. A single record per CDR3 protein comes from TCRdb applying MiXCR to the reads. The sample holds 680,000 or so distinct CDR3 sequences, roughly a third seen once. Source material: PBMCs. Receptor source: a human donor in good health (CMV status not recorded). Some clones in this sample may be carry-over from other donors' samples. Both conserved end residues are part of each CDR3. The order of the fields is V gene, J gene, D gene, clone size, CDR3 protein, CDR3 DNA. D genes are given only for firm matches. Part of the rows lack a size; the others show once, few, many or a class for expanded clones.

V gene: TRBV20-1; J gene: TRBJ2-2; D gene: NA; clone size: few; CDR3 protein: CSASKYLGSGELFF; CDR3 DNA: TGCAGTGCTAGTAAATATCTAGGGTCCGGGGAGCTGTTTTTT
V gene: TRBV7-8; J gene: TRBJ1-5; D gene: TRBD1; clone size: NA; CDR3 protein: CASSETGGPAGPQHF; CDR3 DNA: TGTGCCAGCAGCGAGACAGGGGGCCCGGCGGGGCCCCAGCATTTT
V gene: TRBV6-5; J gene: TRBJ2-1; D gene: NA; clone size: few; CDR3 protein: CASSYNRRRVDNEQFF; CDR3 DNA: TGTGCCAGCAGTTATAATAGACGTCGAGTCGACAATGAGCAGTTCTTC
V gene: TRBV5-5; J gene: TRBJ1-2; D gene: NA; clone size: NA; CDR3 protein: CASSLFPGANYGYTF; CDR3 DNA: TGTGCCAGCAGCTTGTTCCCAGGTGCTAACTATGGCTACACCTTC
V gene: TRBV10-3; J gene: TRBJ2-7; D gene: NA; clone size: NA; CDR3 protein: CAIRDTWDPYEQYF; CDR3 DNA: TGTGCCATCAGAGACACGTGGGACCCCTACGAGCAGTACTTC
V gene: TRBV7-8; J gene: TRBJ2-3; D gene: TRBD1; clone size: many; CDR3 protein: CASTRDSRSTDTQYF; CDR3 DNA: TGTGCCAGCACCCGGGACAGCCGGAGCACAGATACGCAGTATTTT
V gene: TRBV12-3/TRBV12-4; J gene: TRBJ1-5; D gene: TRBD1; clone size: NA; CDR3 protein: CASSLDRGLGQPQHF; CDR3 DNA: TGTGCCAGCAGCCTCGACAGGGGGCTAGGCCAGCCCCAGCATTTT
V gene: TRBV7-2; J gene: TRBJ1-5; D gene: NA; clone size: many; CDR3 protein: CASSLDSKAQPQHF; CDR3 DNA: TGTGCCAGCAGCTTAGATTCAAAAGCCCAGCCCCAGCATTTT
V gene: TRBV12-3/TRBV12-4; J gene: TRBJ1-2; D gene: NA; clone size: few; CDR3 protein: CASSSGLRYTF; CDR3 DNA: TGTGCCAGCAGCTCAGGGTTGCGCTACACCTTC
V gene: TRBV28; J gene: TRBJ1-5; D gene: TRBD1; clone size: NA; CDR3 protein: CASSQIQGGSNQPQHF; CDR3 DNA: TGTGCCAGCAGTCAAATACAGGGGGGGAGCAATCAGCCCCAGCATTTT
V gene: TRBV24-1; J gene: TRBJ2-1; D gene: NA; clone size: NA; CDR3 protein: CATSETGTGSYNEQFF; CDR3 DNA: TGTGCCACCAGTGAGACCGGGACGGGTTCCTACAATGAGCAGTTCTTC
V gene: TRBV19; J gene: TRBJ2-2; D gene: NA; clone size: few; CDR3 protein: CASKARNTGELFF; CDR3 DNA: TGTGCCAGTAAAGCCCGGAACACCGGGGAGCTGTTTTTT
V gene: TRBV15; J gene: TRBJ1-2; D gene: TRBD1; clone size: NA; CDR3 protein: CATSRDLTGSEGDGYTF; CDR3 DNA: TGTGCCACCAGCAGAGATCTGACAGGGTCGGAGGGGGATGGCTACACCTTC
V gene: TRBV7-3; J gene: TRBJ1-1; D gene: NA; clone size: few; CDR3 protein: CASSQDPQGNTEAFF; CDR3 DNA: TGTGCCAGCAGCCAGGACCCACAGGGGAACACTGAAGCTTTCTTT
V gene: TRBV2; J gene: TRBJ1-2; D gene: NA; clone size: NA; CDR3 protein: CARSSGGPGITF; CDR3 DNA: TGTGCCCGCAGTTCAGGTGGGCCCGGGATCACCTTC
V gene: TRBV12-3/TRBV12-4; J gene: TRBJ2-1; D gene: TRBD2; clone size: few; CDR3 protein: CASRPGTSGGNEQFF; CDR3 DNA: TGTGCCAGCAGACCCGGGACTAGCGGTGGTAATGAGCAGTTCTTC